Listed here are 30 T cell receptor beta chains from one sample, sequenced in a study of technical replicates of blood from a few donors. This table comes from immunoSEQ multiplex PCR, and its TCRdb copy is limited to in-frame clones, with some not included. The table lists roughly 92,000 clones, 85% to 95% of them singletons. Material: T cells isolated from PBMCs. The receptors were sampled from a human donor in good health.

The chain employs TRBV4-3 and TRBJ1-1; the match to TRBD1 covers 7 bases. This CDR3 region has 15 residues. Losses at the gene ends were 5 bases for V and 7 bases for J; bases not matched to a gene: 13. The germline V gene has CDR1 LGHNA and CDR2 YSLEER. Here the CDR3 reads CASSDNIGTALEAFF. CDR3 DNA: TGCGCCAGCAGCGACAACATAGGGACAGCACTTGAAGCTTTCTTT.

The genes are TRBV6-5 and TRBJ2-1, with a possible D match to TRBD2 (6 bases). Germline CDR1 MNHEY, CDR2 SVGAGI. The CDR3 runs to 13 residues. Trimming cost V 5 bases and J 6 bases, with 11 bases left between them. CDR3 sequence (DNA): TGTGCCAGCAGTACGGGACTTTCCAATGAGCAGTTCTTC. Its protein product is CASSTGLSNEQFF.

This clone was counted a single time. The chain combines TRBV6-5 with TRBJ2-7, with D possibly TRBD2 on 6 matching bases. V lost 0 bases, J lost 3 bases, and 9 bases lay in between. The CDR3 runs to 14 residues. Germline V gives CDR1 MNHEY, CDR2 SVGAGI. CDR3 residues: CASSYSGEDYEQYF. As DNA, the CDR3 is TGTGCCAGCAGTTACTCCGGGGAGGACTACGAGCAGTACTTC.

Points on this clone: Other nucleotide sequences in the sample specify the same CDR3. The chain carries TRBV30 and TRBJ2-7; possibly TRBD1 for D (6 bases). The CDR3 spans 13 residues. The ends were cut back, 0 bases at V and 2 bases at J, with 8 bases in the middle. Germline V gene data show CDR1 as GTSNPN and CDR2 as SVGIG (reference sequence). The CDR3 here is CAWSVAGAYEQYF. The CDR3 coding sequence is TGTGCCTGGAGTGTGGCAGGGGCCTACGAGCAGTACTTC.

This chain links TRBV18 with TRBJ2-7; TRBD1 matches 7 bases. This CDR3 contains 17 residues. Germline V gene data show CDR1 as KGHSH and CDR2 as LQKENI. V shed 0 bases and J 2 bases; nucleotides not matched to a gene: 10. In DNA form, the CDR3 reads TGTGCCAGCTCACCACCCGGTTTCGCACAGGGGACCTACGAGCAGTACTTC. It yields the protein CASSPPGFAQGTYEQYF.

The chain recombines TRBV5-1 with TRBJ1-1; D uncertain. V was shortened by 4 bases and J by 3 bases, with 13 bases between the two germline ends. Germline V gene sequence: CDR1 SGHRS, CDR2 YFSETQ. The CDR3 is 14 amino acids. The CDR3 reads CASSAAPRDTEAFF. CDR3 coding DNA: TGCGCCAGCAGCGCGGCTCCTCGGGACACTGAAGCTTTCTTT.

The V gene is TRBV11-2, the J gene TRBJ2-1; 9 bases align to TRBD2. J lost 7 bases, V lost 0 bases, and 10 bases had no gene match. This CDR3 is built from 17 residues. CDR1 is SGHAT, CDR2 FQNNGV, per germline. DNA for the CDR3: TGTGCCAGCAGCTTAGATTATGGCGGGAGGGCCGGGAATGAGCAGTTCTTC. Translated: CASSLDYGGRAGNEQFF. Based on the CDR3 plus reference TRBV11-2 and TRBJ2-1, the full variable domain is EAGVAQSPRYKIIEKRQSVAFWCNPISGHATLYWYQQILGQGPKLLIQFQNNGVVDDSQLPKDRFSAERLKGVDSTLKIQPAKLEDSAVYLCASSLDYGGRAGNEQFFGPGTRLTVL.

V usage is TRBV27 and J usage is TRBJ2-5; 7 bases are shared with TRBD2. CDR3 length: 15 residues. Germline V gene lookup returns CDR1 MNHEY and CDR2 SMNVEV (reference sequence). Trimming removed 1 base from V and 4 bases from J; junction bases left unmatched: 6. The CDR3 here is CASSLFTPGGETQYF. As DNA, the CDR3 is TGTGCCAGCAGTTTATTTACGCCGGGGGGAGAGACCCAGTACTTC.

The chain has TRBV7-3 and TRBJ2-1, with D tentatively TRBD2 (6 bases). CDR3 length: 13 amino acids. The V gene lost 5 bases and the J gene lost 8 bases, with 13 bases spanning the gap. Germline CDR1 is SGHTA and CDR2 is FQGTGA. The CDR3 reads CASSHDGGHEQFF. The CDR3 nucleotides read TGTGCCAGCAGCCACGACGGGGGTCATGAGCAGTTCTTC.

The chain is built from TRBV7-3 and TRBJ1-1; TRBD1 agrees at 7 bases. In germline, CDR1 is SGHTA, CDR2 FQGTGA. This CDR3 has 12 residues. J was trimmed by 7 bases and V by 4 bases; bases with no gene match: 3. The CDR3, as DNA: TGTGCCAGCAGCTCACAGGGGATTGAAGCTTTCTTT. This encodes CASSSQGIEAFF.

This CDR3 reads CAISEFITGNTEAFF. CDR3 DNA sequence: TGTGCCATCAGTGAGTTTATTACAGGGAACACTGAAGCTTTCTTT. The chain employs TRBV10-3 and TRBJ1-1; tentatively, D is TRBD1 (5 bases). Germline CDR1 is ENHRY and CDR2 is SYGVKD. V gave up 1 base and J gave up 1 base, with 10 bases separating them. The CDR3 contains 15 residues.

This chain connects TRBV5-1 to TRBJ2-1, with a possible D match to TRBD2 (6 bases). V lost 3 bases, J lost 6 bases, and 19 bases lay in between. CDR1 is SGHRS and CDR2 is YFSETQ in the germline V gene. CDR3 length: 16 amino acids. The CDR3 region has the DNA TGCGCCAGCAGCTCAGGACTATCCCGCTCCCCCAATGAGCAGTTCTTC. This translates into CASSSGLSRSPNEQFF.

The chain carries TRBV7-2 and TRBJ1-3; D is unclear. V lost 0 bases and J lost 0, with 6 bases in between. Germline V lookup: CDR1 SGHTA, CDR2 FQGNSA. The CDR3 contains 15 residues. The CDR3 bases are TGTGCCAGCAGCTTAGCTATAGACTCTGGAAACACCATATATTTT. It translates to CASSLAIDSGNTIYF.

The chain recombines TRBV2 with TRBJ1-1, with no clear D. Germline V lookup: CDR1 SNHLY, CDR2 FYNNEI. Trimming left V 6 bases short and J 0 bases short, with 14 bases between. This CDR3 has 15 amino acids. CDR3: CASSPIRSMNTEAFF. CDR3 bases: TGTGCCAGCAGCCCCATACGGTCTATGAACACTGAAGCTTTCTTT.

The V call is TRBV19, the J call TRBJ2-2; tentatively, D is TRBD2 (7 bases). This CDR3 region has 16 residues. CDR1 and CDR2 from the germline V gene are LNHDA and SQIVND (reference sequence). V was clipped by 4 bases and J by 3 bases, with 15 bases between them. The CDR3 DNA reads TGTGCCAGTAGTAGAGGGGGGGGGCGAGACACCGGGGAGCTGTTTTTT. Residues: CASSRGGGRDTGELFF.

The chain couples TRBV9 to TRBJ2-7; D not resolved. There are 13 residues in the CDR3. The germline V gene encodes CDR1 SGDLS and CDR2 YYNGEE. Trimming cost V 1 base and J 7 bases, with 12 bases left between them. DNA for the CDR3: TGTGCCAGCAGCGTAACAGACAATAGAGAGCAGTACTTC. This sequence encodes CASSVTDNREQYF.

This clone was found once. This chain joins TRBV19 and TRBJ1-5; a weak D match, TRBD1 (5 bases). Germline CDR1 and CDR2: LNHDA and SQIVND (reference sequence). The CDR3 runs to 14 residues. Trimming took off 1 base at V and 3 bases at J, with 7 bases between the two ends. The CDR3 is CASSIGQNNQPQHF. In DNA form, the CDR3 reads TGTGCCAGTAGTATAGGACAGAACAATCAGCCCCAGCATTTT.

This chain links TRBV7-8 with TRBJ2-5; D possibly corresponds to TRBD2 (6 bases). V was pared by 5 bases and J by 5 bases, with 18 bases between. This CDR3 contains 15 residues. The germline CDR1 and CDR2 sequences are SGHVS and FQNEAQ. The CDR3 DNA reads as TGTGCCAGCAGCCAAAGGGGCGCAGGAGGGGAGACCCAGTACTTC. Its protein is CASSQRGAGGETQYF.

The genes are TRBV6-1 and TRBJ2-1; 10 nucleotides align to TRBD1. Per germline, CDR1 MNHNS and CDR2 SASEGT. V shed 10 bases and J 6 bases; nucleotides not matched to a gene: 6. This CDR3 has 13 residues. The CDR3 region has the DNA TGTGCCACTGGGACAGGGGTCGCCAATGAGCAGTTCTTC. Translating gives CATGTGVANEQFF.

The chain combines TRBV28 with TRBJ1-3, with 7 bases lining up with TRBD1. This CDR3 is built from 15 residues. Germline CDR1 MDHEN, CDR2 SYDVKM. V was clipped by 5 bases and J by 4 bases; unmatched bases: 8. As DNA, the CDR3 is TGTGCCAGCAGTCCGGAGGGGGCACGAGGAAACACCATATATTTT. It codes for CASSPEGARGNTIYF.

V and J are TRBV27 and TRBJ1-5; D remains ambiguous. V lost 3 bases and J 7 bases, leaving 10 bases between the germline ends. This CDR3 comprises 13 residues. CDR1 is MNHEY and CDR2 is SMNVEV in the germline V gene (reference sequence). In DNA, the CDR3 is TGTGCCAGCAGTTTTAGCTCCATACAGCCCCAGCATTTT. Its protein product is CASSFSSIQPQHF.

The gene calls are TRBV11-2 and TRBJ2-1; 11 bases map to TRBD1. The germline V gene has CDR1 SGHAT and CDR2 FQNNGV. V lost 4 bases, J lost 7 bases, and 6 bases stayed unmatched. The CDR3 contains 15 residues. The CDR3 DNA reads TGTGCCAGCAGCTCCGGGACAGGGGGTGAGAATGAGCAGTTCTTC. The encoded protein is CASSSGTGGENEQFF.

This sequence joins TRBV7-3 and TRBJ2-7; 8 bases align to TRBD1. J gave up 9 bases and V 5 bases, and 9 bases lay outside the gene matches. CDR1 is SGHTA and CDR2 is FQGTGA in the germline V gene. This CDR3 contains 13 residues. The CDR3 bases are TGTGCCAGCAGCGGATCCCCACAGGGGGTGCAGTACTTC. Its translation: CASSGSPQGVQYF.

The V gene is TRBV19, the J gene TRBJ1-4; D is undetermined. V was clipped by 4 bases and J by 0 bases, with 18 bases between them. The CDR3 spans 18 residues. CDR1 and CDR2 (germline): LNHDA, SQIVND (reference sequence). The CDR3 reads CASSTHGPSSATNEKLFF. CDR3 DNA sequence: TGTGCCAGTAGTACTCACGGTCCGTCTTCTGCAACTAATGAAAAACTGTTTTTT.

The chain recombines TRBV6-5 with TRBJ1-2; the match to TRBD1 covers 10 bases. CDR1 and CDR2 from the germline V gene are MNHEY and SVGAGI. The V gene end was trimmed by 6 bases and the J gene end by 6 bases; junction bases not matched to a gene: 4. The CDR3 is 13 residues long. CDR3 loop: CASSQDRGDGYTF. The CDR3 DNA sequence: TGTGCCAGCAGCCAGGACAGGGGGGATGGCTACACCTTC.

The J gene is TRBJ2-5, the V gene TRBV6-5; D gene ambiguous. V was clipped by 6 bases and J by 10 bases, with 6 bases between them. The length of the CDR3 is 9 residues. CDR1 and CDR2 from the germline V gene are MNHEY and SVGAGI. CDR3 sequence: CASRRHQYF. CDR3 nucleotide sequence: TGTGCCAGCAGACGACACCAGTACTTC.

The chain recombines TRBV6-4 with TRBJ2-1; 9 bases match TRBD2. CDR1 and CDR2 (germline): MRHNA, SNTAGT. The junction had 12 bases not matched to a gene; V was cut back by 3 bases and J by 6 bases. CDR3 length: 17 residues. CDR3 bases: TGTGCCAGCAGTGAGGATACGACAGCGGGAGGCCTCAATGAGCAGTTCTTC. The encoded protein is CASSEDTTAGGLNEQFF.

The CDR3 spells CASTSPTSGIYEQYF. The CDR3 DNA reads as TGTGCCAGCACTTCCCCGACTAGCGGGATCTACGAGCAGTACTTC. The chain is built from TRBV27 and TRBJ2-7; TRBD2 aligns across 11 bases. The CDR3 loop spans 15 amino acids. Per germline, CDR1 MNHEY and CDR2 SMNVEV (reference sequence). J was trimmed by 3 bases and V by 7 bases; bases with no gene match: 8.

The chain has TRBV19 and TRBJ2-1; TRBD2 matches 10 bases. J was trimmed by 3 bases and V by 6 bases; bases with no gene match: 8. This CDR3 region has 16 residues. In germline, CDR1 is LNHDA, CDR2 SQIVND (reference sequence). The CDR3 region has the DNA TGTGCCAGTAGCAAACGGACTAGCGGAATCTACAATGAGCAGTTCTTC. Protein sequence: CASSKRTSGIYNEQFF.

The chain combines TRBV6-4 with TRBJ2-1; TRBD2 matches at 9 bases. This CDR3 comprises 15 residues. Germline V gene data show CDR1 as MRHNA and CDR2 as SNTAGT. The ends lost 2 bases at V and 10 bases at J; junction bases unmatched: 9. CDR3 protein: CASSDGASGTTEQFF. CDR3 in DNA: TGTGCCAGCAGTGACGGGGCTAGCGGGACAACCGAGCAGTTCTTC.